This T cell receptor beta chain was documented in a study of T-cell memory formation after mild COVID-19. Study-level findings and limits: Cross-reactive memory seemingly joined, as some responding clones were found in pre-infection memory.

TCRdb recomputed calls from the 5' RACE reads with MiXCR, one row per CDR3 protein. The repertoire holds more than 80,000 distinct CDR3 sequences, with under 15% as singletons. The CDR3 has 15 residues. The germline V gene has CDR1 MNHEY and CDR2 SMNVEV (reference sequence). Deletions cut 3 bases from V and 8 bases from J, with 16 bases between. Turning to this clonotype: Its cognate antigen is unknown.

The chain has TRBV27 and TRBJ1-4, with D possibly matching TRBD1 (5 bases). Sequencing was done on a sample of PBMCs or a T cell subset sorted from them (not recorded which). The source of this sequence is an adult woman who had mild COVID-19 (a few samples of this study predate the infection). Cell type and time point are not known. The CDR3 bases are TGTGCCAGCAGTTTCCTCGACAGTCTAGGGGAAAAACTGTTTTTT. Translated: CASSFLDSLGEKLFF.